This is a list of T cell receptor beta chains from one sample in a study of identical twins. TCRdb processed the 5' RACE reads anew with MiXCR; each CDR3 protein has one entry. Counted here are roughly 1.6 million distinct CDR3 sequences, around a third occurring once; the ten biggest clones make up under 0.35%. The sample taken for sequencing was cord blood. These receptors originate from a newborn girl in good health. The CDR3 runs from the conserved cysteine through the conserved F or W. A D gene is named only where the DNA matches it firmly. A clone size is listed for some rows: how often the clone was seen (once, few, many), or a class if it is expanded.

-	few	TRBJ2-5	TRBV2	CASFKETQYF	TGTGCCAGCTTTAAGGAGACCCAGTACTTC
TRBD1	-	TRBJ2-7	TRBV28	CASSILNRQGLRGYEQYF	TGTGCCAGCAGTATACTAAACAGACAGGGCTTGAGGGGCTACGAGCAGTACTTC
-	-	TRBJ1-2	TRBV4-1	CASSRPYQVYGYTF	TGCGCCAGCAGCCGGCCATACCAAGTATATGGCTACACCTTC
TRBD1	-	TRBJ1-2	TRBV6-1	CASRSGTGAPTNYGYTF	TGTGCCAGCAGGTCCGGGACAGGGGCCCCTACTAACTATGGCTACACCTTC
TRBD2	-	TRBJ2-5	TRBV20-1	CSAAGGPQETQYF	TGCAGTGCTGCGGGGGGGCCCCAAGAGACCCAGTACTTC
TRBD2	few	TRBJ2-1	TRBV20-1	CSAGTSVDNEQFF	TGCAGTGCCGGGACTAGCGTAGACAATGAGCAGTTCTTC
TRBD2	few	TRBJ2-4	TRBV28	CASSPGLAGGPYPAIQYF	TGTGCCAGCAGTCCTGGACTAGCGGGAGGGCCTTATCCTGCCATTCAGTACTTC
TRBD2	few	TRBJ2-1	TRBV20-1	CSASGVLAGAPDSYNEQFF	TGCAGTGCTAGCGGCGTCCTAGCGGGGGCCCCAGACTCCTACAATGAGCAGTTCTTC
TRBD2	few	TRBJ2-1	TRBV3-1	CASSQRTSGSDEQFF	TGTGCCAGCAGCCAAAGGACTAGCGGGAGTGATGAGCAGTTCTTC
TRBD1	-	TRBJ2-7	TRBV11-2	CASSSYFRDSPYEQYF	TGTGCCAGCAGCTCCTACTTCCGGGACAGTCCCTACGAGCAGTACTTC
-	few	TRBJ2-2	TRBV20-1	CSARRTWGGELFF	TGCAGTGCTAGGCGGACGTGGGGCGGGGAGCTGTTTTTT
-	-	TRBJ2-1	TRBV2	CACSEDREFNEQFF	TGTGCCTGCAGTGAAGACCGGGAGTTCAATGAGCAGTTCTTC
TRBD1	-	TRBJ2-7	TRBV20-1	CSASIQGDEQYF	TGCAGTGCTAGCATACAGGGGGACGAGCAGTACTTC
-	few	TRBJ1-4	TRBV27	CASSVARLNEKLFF	TGTGCCAGCAGTGTCGCCAGGCTTAATGAAAAACTGTTTTTT
-	many	TRBJ2-3	TRBV5-1	CASSLITTRTDTQYF	TGCGCCAGCAGCTTGATTACAACCCGCACAGATACGCAGTATTTT
-	-	TRBJ1-2	TRBV10-3	CAIMDATPYGYTF	TGTGCCATCATGGACGCCACCCCCTATGGCTACACCTTC
-	many	TRBJ2-7	TRBV20-1	CSAKPGYEQYF	TGCAGTGCTAAACCAGGGTACGAGCAGTACTTC
TRBD1	-	TRBJ1-1	TRBV10-3	CAIGGQVNTEAFF	TGTGCCATTGGAGGACAGGTGAACACTGAAGCTTTCTTT
-	few	TRBJ2-3	TRBV7-8	CASSSRDLGGPADTQYF	TGTGCCAGCAGCTCCCGGGATTTGGGCGGACCGGCAGATACGCAGTATTTT
-	-	TRBJ2-6	TRBV18	CASSQLTAPGRANVLTF	TGTGCCAGCTCACAACTGACAGCTCCCGGGAGAGCCAACGTCCTGACTTTC
TRBD1	-	TRBJ1-5	TRBV28	CASSFSGTGIFGNQPQHF	TGTGCCAGCAGTTTCTCCGGGACAGGGATATTTGGCAATCAGCCCCAGCATTTT
-	few	TRBJ2-2	TRBV7-2	CASSVRLVAVTGELFF	TGTGCCAGCAGCGTTAGGCTAGTGGCAGTGACCGGGGAGCTGTTTTTT
-	-	TRBJ2-5	TRBV21-1	CASRLIKGRPFQETQYF	TGTGCCAGCAGGCTTATCAAAGGGCGGCCCTTCCAAGAGACCCAGTACTTC
TRBD1	-	TRBJ2-3	TRBV6-6	CASSRQGASSTDTQYF	TGTGCCAGCAGCCGACAGGGGGCGAGTAGTACAGATACGCAGTATTTT
-	-	TRBJ2-1	TRBV7-9	CASSHALIGVNEQFF	TGTGCCAGCAGCCATGCCCTAATAGGCGTGAATGAGCAGTTCTTC
TRBD2	-	TRBJ2-7	TRBV3-1	CASSQISGRRNNEQYF	TGTGCCAGCAGCCAAATTAGCGGGAGAAGGAACAATGAGCAGTACTTC
-	once	TRBJ1-2	TRBV28	CASAGQPHGYTF	TGTGCCAGCGCCGGACAGCCTCATGGCTACACCTTC
TRBD2	-	TRBJ2-1	TRBV12-3/TRBV12-4	CASSVRPGLSRYNEQFF	TGTGCCAGCAGTGTCCGGCCGGGACTATCGCGGTACAATGAGCAGTTCTTC
-	-	TRBJ2-7	TRBV9	CASSVGGLADEQYF	TGTGCCAGCAGCGTAGGGGGGCTAGCCGACGAGCAGTACTTC
-	-	TRBJ2-7	TRBV19	CASSRDGTSYEQYF	TGTGCCAGTAGTAGGGACGGAACCTCCTACGAGCAGTACTTC
-	-	TRBJ2-7	TRBV29-1	CSVEDHERVGYEQYF	TGCAGCGTTGAAGATCACGAGCGGGTGGGCTACGAGCAGTACTTC
TRBD2	-	TRBJ2-5	TRBV6-6	CASSYSTSGGRETQYF	TGTGCCAGCAGTTACTCGACTAGCGGGGGTAGAGAGACCCAGTACTTC
TRBD2	few	TRBJ2-1	TRBV6-5	CASSYSRLADNEQFF	TGTGCCAGCAGTTACTCGAGACTAGCGGACAATGAGCAGTTCTTC
-	-	TRBJ2-7	TRBV10-3	CAISESEPSSYNEQYF	TGTGCCATCAGTGAGTCGGAGCCTAGCTCCTACAATGAGCAGTACTTC
TRBD2	-	TRBJ2-3	TRBV7-6	CASSINSGGAADTQYF	TGTGCCAGCAGCATAAATAGCGGGGGGGCAGCAGATACGCAGTATTTT
-	few	TRBJ2-7	TRBV2	CASFGGSSYEQYF	TGTGCCAGCTTTGGAGGCAGCTCCTACGAGCAGTACTTC
-	few	TRBJ1-1	TRBV4-2	CASSQGQEAFF	TGTGCCAGCAGCCAAGGGCAGGAAGCTTTCTTT
-	few	TRBJ1-2	TRBV6-6	CASSFTPRNGYTF	TGTGCCAGCAGTTTCACCCCAAGAAATGGCTACACCTTC
-	-	TRBJ2-3	TRBV6-6	CASSYAGTPTQYF	TGTGCCAGCAGTTACGCGGGGACCCCCACGCAGTATTTT
-	-	TRBJ2-7	TRBV7-2	CASSWRGRSSYEQYF	TGTGCCAGCAGCTGGCGTGGACGTAGCTCCTACGAGCAGTACTTC
TRBD2	once	TRBJ2-1	TRBV27	CASNLRTSGSRYEQFF	TGTGCCAGCAATCTCCGGACTAGCGGGAGTAGGTATGAGCAGTTCTTC
TRBD2	-	TRBJ2-3	TRBV7-2	CASSLLRGGIPDTQYF	TGTGCCAGCAGCTTATTGCGGGGGGGGATTCCAGATACGCAGTATTTT
-	few	TRBJ1-6	TRBV28	CASRRGSSYSPLHF	TGTGCCAGCAGGCGGGGGAGCTCTTATTCACCCCTCCACTTT
TRBD1	few	TRBJ1-2	TRBV5-1	CASSPGQKGSGGYTF	TGCGCCAGCAGCCCGGGACAGAAGGGATCGGGGGGCTACACCTTC
-	-	TRBJ2-3	TRBV18	CASSLTRGSDTQYF	TGTGCCAGCTCACTTACACGGGGGTCAGATACGCAGTATTTT
-	-	TRBJ1-5	TRBV12-3/TRBV12-4	CASSNRDGQPQHF	TGTGCCAGCAGCAACAGGGACGGCCAGCCCCAGCATTTT
TRBD1	-	TRBJ2-1	TRBV5-1	CASSSGWDRGRNEQFF	TGCGCCAGCAGCTCAGGATGGGACAGGGGAAGGAATGAGCAGTTCTTC
TRBD2	-	TRBJ2-3	TRBV18	CASSPFVTSGMSTDTQYF	TGTGCCAGCTCACCATTCGTGACTAGCGGGATGTCGACAGATACGCAGTATTTT
-	-	TRBJ2-1	TRBV27	CASRSVGSYNEQFF	TGTGCCAGCAGGTCGGTCGGCTCCTACAATGAGCAGTTCTTC